This T cell receptor beta chain was found in a study of control samples from healthy donors and cancer patients. Germline V lookup: CDR1 SNHLY, CDR2 FYNNEI. This CDR3 is built from 14 residues. The trim removed 2 bases at V and 5 bases at J, leaving 4 bases unmatched. Clones were sequenced by immunoSEQ multiplex PCR, and TCRdb holds only the in-frame ones, with some missing. There are tens of thousands of clones in the sample; roughly nine tenths occur only once, and 13% to 15% lies in the top ten. V and J are TRBV2 and TRBJ2-7; 9 bases agree with TRBD2. Sequenced: blood. The sequence was collected from a woman between 70 and 85 years old in good health. Written as DNA, the CDR3 is TGTGCCAGCAGTGAATGGACTAGCGACGACGAGCAGTACTTC. Protein sequence: CASSEWTSDDEQYF.